Below, 3 T cell receptor beta chains from the same sample are listed, as sequenced in a study of Ad26.COV2.S vaccination and SARS-CoV-2 variants. Assay: immunoSEQ multiplex PCR; the TCRdb copy retains only in-frame clones and omits some. The table has roughly 420,000 clones, approximately 92% seen once. Treatment noted: over 15 received Ad26.COV2.S at low or high dose, single or two shots; about five received placebo; per-sample allocation not given. The study sampled participants on day 63 after the first vaccine or placebo injection. This sample comprised peripheral blood, obtained in a trial of Ad26.COV2.S vaccine versus placebo. All receptors derive from a person between 18 and 60 years old who received the Ad26.COV2.S COVID-19 vaccine or a placebo.

The chain uses TRBV4-2 and TRBJ1-1, with 8 bases identical to TRBD1. Germline CDR1 reads LGHNA; CDR2 reads YNFKEQ. V lost 2 bases and J lost 6; bases outside the gene matches: 8. The CDR3 loop spans 15 amino acids. The CDR3 loop reads CASSQTTGVASEAFF. In DNA form, the CDR3 reads TGTGCCAGCAGCCAAACGACAGGGGTGGCCTCTGAAGCTTTCTTT.

The chain employs TRBV3-1 (or the pseudogene TRBV3-2) and TRBJ2-2, with no clear D. The CDR3 runs to 17 residues. Germline CDR1 LGHDT, CDR2 YNNKEL (reference sequence). The ends were cut back, 1 base at V and 2 bases at J, with 14 bases in the middle. The CDR3 coding sequence is TGTGCCAGCAGCCAAGGGCCCCTGGTTGGTAACACCGGGGAGCTGTTTTTT. It specifies CASSQGPLVGNTGELFF.

The chain uses TRBV5-4 and TRBJ2-5, with D perhaps matching TRBD2 (6 bases). There are 14 residues in the CDR3. Trimming took off 4 bases at V and 5 bases at J, with 15 bases between the two ends. Germline-derived CDR1 and CDR2 are SGHNT and YYREEE (reference sequence). The CDR3 spells CASSKLGLEETQYF. The CDR3, as DNA: TGTGCCAGCAGCAAGTTGGGACTTGAGGAGACCCAGTACTTC. Looking up the rest from reference TRBV5-4 and TRBJ2-5 gives the full variable domain: ETGVTQSPTHLIKTRGQQVTLRCSSQSGHNTVSWYQQALGQGPQFIFQYYREEENGRGNFPPRFSGLQFPNYSSELNVNALELDDSALYLCASSKLGLEETQYFGPGTRLLVL.